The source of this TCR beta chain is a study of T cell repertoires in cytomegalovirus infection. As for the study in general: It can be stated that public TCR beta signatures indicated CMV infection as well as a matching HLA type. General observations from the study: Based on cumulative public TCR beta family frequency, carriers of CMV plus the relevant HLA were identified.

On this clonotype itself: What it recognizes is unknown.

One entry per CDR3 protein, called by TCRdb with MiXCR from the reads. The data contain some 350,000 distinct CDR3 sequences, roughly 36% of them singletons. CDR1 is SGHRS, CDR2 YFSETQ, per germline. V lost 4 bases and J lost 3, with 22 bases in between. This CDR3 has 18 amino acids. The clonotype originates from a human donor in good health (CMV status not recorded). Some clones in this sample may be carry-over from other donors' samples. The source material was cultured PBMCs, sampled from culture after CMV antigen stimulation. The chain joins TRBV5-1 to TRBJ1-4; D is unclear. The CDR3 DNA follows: TGCGCCAGCAGCAAAATGCAGGCGGGTGTTACGGCTAATGAAAAACTGTTTTTT. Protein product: CASSKMQAGVTANEKLFF.